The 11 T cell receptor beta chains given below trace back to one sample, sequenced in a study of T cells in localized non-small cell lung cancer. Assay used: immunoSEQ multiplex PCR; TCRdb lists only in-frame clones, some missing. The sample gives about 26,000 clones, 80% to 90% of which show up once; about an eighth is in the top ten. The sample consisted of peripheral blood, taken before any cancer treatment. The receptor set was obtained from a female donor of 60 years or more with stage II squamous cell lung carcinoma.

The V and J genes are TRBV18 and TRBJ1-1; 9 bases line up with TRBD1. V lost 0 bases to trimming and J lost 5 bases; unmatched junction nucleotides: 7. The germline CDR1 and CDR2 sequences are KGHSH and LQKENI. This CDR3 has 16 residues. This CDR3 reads CASSPPNSDRGTEAFF. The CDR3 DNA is TGTGCCAGCTCACCACCGAATTCGGACAGGGGTACTGAAGCTTTCTTT.

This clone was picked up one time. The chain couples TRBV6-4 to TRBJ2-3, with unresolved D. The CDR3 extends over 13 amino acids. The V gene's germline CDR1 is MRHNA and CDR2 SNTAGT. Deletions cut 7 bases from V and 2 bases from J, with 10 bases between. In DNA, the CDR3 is TGTGCCAGCAAGGCGACCAACACAGATACGCAGTATTTT. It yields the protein CASKATNTDTQYF.

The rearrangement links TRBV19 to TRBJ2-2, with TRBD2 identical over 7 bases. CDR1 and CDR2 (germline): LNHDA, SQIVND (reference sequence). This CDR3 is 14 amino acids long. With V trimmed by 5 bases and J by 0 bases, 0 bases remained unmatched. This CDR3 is CASSRGANTGELFF. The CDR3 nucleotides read TGTGCCAGTAGTCGGGGGGCGAACACCGGGGAGCTGTTTTTT.

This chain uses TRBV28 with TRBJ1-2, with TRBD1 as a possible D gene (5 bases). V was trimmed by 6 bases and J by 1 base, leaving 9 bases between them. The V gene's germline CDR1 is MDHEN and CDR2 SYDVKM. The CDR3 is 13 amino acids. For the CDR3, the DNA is TGTGCCAGCAGATATGACAGTAACTATGGCTACACCTTC. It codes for CASRYDSNYGYTF.

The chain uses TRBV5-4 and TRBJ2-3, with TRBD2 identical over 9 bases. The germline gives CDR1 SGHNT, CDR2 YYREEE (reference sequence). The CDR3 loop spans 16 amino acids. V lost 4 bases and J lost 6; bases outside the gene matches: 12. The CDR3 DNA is TGTGCCAGCAGCGATCAGCGGGGGGCGGGAGTGGATACGCAGTATTTT. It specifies CASSDQRGAGVDTQYF.

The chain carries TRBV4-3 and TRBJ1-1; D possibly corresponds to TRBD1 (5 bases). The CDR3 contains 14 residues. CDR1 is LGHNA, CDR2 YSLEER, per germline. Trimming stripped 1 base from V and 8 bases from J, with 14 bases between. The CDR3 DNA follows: TGCGCCAGCAGCCAAGCCGGGGGGACGGGGGAAGCTTTCTTT. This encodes CASSQAGGTGEAFF.

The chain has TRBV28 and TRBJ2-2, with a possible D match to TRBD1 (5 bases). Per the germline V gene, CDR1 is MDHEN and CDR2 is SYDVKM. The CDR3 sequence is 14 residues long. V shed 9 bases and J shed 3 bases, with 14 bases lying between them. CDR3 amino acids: CASLKGIDTGELFF. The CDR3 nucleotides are TGTGCCAGTCTGAAGGGGATAGACACCGGGGAGCTGTTTTTT.

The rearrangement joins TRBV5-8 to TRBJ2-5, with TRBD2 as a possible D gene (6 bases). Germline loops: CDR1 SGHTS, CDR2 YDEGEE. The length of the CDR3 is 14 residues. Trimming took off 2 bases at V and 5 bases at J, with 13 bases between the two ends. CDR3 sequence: CASSFPGLWETQYF. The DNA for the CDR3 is TGTGCCAGCAGCTTCCCGGGACTTTGGGAGACCCAGTACTTC.

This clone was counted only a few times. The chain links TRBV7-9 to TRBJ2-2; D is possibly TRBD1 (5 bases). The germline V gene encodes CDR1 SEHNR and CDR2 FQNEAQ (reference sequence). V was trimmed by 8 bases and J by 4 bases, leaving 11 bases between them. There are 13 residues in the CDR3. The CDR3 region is CASRPGSTGELFF. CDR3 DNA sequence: TGTGCCAGCCGCCCAGGGTCCACCGGGGAGCTGTTTTTT. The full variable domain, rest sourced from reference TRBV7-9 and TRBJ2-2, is DTGVSQNPRHKITKRGQNVTFRCDPISEHNRLYWYRQTLGQGPEFLTYFQNEAQLEKSRLLSDRFSAERPKGSFSTLEIQRTEQGDSAMYLCASRPGSTGELFFGEGSRLTVL.

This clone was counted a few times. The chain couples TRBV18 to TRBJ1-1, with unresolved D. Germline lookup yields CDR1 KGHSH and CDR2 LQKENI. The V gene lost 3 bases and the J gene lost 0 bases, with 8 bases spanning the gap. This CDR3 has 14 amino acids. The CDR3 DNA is TGTGCCAGCTCACCGGAATCCATGAACACTGAAGCTTTCTTT. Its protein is CASSPESMNTEAFF.

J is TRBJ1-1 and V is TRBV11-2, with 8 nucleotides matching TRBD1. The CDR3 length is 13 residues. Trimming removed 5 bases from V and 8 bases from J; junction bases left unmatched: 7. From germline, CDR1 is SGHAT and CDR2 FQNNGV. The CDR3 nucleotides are TGTGCCAGCAGCGCTGGACAGGGAGGGGAAGCTTTCTTT. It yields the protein CASSAGQGGEAFF.